These 8 T cell receptor beta chains originate from one sample sequenced in a study of cytomegalovirus exposure and HLA in healthy donors. It was with 60 Vbeta and 13 Jbeta primers that the PCR ran. Measured with immunoSEQ multiplex PCR; TCRdb has only the in-frame clones, and not every one. The sample table sets out about 83,000 clones. The sequenced sample consisted of PBMCs. The receptors derive from a man aged 18 to 30 in good health and CMV-seropositive.

This sequence joins TRBV28 and TRBJ2-2, with a tentative D call TRBD2 (5 bases). Germline loops: CDR1 MDHEN, CDR2 SYDVKM. V gave up 3 bases and J gave up 6 bases, with 17 bases separating them. This CDR3 region has 16 residues. The CDR3 reads CASSFGGFLGAGELFF. The DNA of the CDR3 is TGTGCCAGCAGTTTTGGAGGATTCCTCGGGGCCGGGGAGCTGTTTTTT.

V gene TRBV6-1 combines with J gene TRBJ2-2; 8 bases agree with TRBD1. The CDR3 has 15 residues. CDR1 and CDR2 from the germline V gene are MNHNS and SASEGT. V lost 6 bases and J lost 2; bases outside the gene matches: 5. The CDR3 reads CASSSTGGNTGELFF. The CDR3 region has the DNA TGTGCCAGCAGCTCCACAGGGGGAAACACCGGGGAGCTGTTTTTT.

This sequence joins TRBV4-1 and TRBJ1-1; D remains unclear. Germline V gene data show CDR1 as MGHRA and CDR2 as YSYEKL. V dropped 7 bases and J dropped 2 bases, with 11 bases sitting between them. CDR3 length: 13 amino acids. CDR3 loop: CASNHIENTEAFF. CDR3 in DNA: TGCGCCAGCAACCATATAGAAAACACTGAAGCTTTCTTT.

The V gene is TRBV28, the J gene TRBJ1-1; no firm D call. V was pared by 5 bases and J by 8 bases, with 18 bases between. The CDR3 has 14 amino acids. Per the germline V gene, CDR1 is MDHEN and CDR2 is SYDVKM. The CDR3, as DNA: TGTGCCAGCAGTCCCGCTAGTTTGGGAGAGGAAGCTTTCTTT. It is translated as CASSPASLGEEAFF.

The V call is TRBV5-1, the J call TRBJ2-7; the D gene is possibly TRBD2 (7 bases). The length of the CDR3 is 14 residues. Trimming stripped 0 bases from V and 1 base from J, with 8 bases between. Germline V gene sequence: CDR1 SGHRS, CDR2 YFSETQ. In DNA form, the CDR3 reads TGCGCCAGCAGCTTGGAGGGGGGGTCCTACGAGCAGTACTTC. It encodes CASSLEGGSYEQYF.

This rearrangement joins TRBV6-1 to TRBJ2-3; 7 positions match TRBD1. Per germline, CDR1 MNHNS and CDR2 SASEGT. With V trimmed by 4 bases and J by 3 bases, 10 bases remained unmatched. This CDR3 is 16 amino acids long. CDR3 DNA sequence: TGTGCCAGCAGTGGTCAGGGGGACCCCGTGACAGATACGCAGTATTTT. Translation gives CASSGQGDPVTDTQYF.

The chain joins TRBV5-4 to TRBJ2-1; TRBD1 aligns across 9 bases. This CDR3 is built from 15 residues. Germline V lookup: CDR1 SGHNT, CDR2 YYREEE (reference sequence). The V gene end was trimmed by 2 bases and the J gene end by 2 bases; junction bases not matched to a gene: 2. CDR3 residues: CASSFDRGAYNEQFF. The CDR3 DNA sequence: TGTGCCAGCAGCTTCGACAGGGGGGCCTACAATGAGCAGTTCTTC.

This sequence joins TRBV19 and TRBJ2-1; 8 bases map to TRBD2. The ends lost 3 bases at V and 8 bases at J; junction bases unmatched: 9. Germline lookup yields CDR1 LNHDA and CDR2 SQIVND (reference sequence). CDR3 length: 15 residues. The CDR3 bases are TGTGCCAGTAGTATTTCGGCGGGGGGAATGGATGAGCAGTTCTTC. This sequence encodes CASSISAGGMDEQFF.